The TCR beta chain under discussion was sequenced for a study of blood T cell repertoires in COVID-19. About the study: The United States, Italy and Spain were the sources of the acute and convalescent COVID-19 samples.

Deletions cut 4 bases from V and 0 bases from J, with 14 bases between. CDR1 and CDR2 (germline): SGHKS, YYEKEE (reference sequence). The CDR3 extends over 17 amino acids. The Seattle patients, enrolled during active infection, were followed longitudinally. In the authors' workflow: From reference gene primer amplification, estimates of nucleated cell counts were derived. Method: immunoSEQ multiplex PCR; TCRdb's copy keeps in-frame clones and lacks some. The V and J calls and clone size come from that table; D and trimming were worked out from the DNA. Of 350,000 or so clones in the sample, approximately 89% were seen once.

Sequencing was performed on peripheral blood. This clonotype was sampled from a woman aged 60 to 75 with COVID-19, enrolled during active disease. V and J are TRBV5-5 and TRBJ2-6; a weak D match, TRBD1 (6 bases). The DNA for the CDR3 is TGTGCCAGCAGCCGGGGACACTTTAGCTCTGGGGCCAACGTCCTGACTTTC. Amino acid sequence: CASSRGHFSSGANVLTF. The full variable domain, rest sourced from reference TRBV5-5 and TRBJ2-6, is DAGVTQSPTHLIKTRGQQVTLRCSPISGHKSVSWYQQVLGQGPQFIFQYYEKEERGRGNFPDRFSARQFPNYSSELNVNALLLGDSALYLCASSRGHFSSGANVLTFGAGSRLTVL.